What follows are 22 T cell receptor beta chains derived from one specimen sequenced in a study of cytomegalovirus exposure and HLA in healthy donors. PCR primers comprised 60 Vbeta and 13 Jbeta primers. The repertoire was sequenced with immunoSEQ multiplex PCR; TCRdb's copy has only in-frame clones and lacks some. The table includes around 180,000 clones, more than 85% detected once. The sample taken for sequencing was PBMCs. These receptors were obtained from a young woman in good health and CMV-seronegative.

The CDR3 is CASTRGLAGGTDTQYF. Here the CDR3 DNA reads TGTGCCAGCACACGGGGACTAGCGGGAGGGACAGATACGCAGTATTTT. The chain joins TRBV27 to TRBJ2-3; the match to TRBD2 covers 16 bases. Germline V gene data show CDR1 as MNHEY and CDR2 as SMNVEV (reference sequence). V shed 7 bases, J shed 3 bases, and the junction held 4 bases outside the gene matches. This CDR3 has 16 residues.

This clone was recorded a few times. The rearrangement links TRBV4-1 to TRBJ1-2; D not certain. The CDR3 has 14 amino acids. V lost 4 bases and J 4 bases, leaving 13 bases between the germline ends. Germline V lookup: CDR1 MGHRA, CDR2 YSYEKL. For the CDR3, the DNA is TGCGCCAGCAGCCCTTTTCAAGAGCCCTATGGCTACACCTTC. Amino acid sequence: CASSPFQEPYGYTF.

J is TRBJ2-3 and V is TRBV7-9; 11 bases fit TRBD2. The CDR3 loop spans 15 amino acids. With V trimmed by 2 bases and J by 5 bases, 3 bases remained unmatched. The germline V gene has CDR1 SEHNR and CDR2 FQNEAQ (reference sequence). CDR3 sequence: CASSLRGTSGDTQYF. As DNA, the CDR3 is TGTGCCAGCAGCTTACGCGGGACTAGCGGAGATACGCAGTATTTT.

V is TRBV2 and J is TRBJ1-3; no clear D gene. Germline CDR1 SNHLY, CDR2 FYNNEI. The CDR3 runs 16 residues. Trimming removed 1 base from V and 0 bases from J, with 10 bases in between. Here the CDR3 DNA reads TGTGCCAGCAGTGAAGGAATGGCCAGCTCTGGAAACACCATATATTTT. The encoded protein is CASSEGMASSGNTIYF. The complete variable domain, with remaining parts taken from reference TRBV2 and TRBJ1-3, reads EPEVTQTPSHQVTQMGQEVILRCVPISNHLYFYWYRQILGQKVEFLVSFYNNEISEKSEIFDDQFSVERPDGSNFTLKIRSTKLEDSAMYFCASSEGMASSGNTIYFGEGSWLTVV.

This rearrangement joins TRBV6-6 to TRBJ1-4, with TRBD1 identical over 9 bases. CDR3 length: 14 residues. V was pared by 6 bases and J by 5 bases, with 4 bases of the junction left unmatched. Germline V lookup: CDR1 MNHNY, CDR2 SVGAGI (reference sequence). CDR3 protein: CASRSGTGNEKLFF. The CDR3 DNA reads as TGTGCCAGCAGGTCCGGGACAGGGAATGAAAAACTGTTTTTT.

The chain recombines TRBV4-2 with TRBJ2-3, with unresolved D. V shed 5 bases and J shed 1 base, with 10 bases lying between them. Germline CDR1 reads LGHNA; CDR2 reads YNFKEQ. CDR3 size: 14 residues. The CDR3 nucleotides are TGTGCCAGCAGCTTCCAGTTGGGCACAGATACGCAGTATTTT. This translates into CASSFQLGTDTQYF.

The chain recombines TRBV27 with TRBJ1-3; the match to TRBD1 covers 9 bases. The V gene's germline CDR1 is MNHEY and CDR2 SMNVEV (reference sequence). This CDR3 comprises 18 residues. Trimming cost V 5 bases and J 4 bases; bases outside gene matches: 15. As DNA, the CDR3 is TGTGCCAGCAGTAGTACCGGGACAGGGTTATTAGGAGGAAACACCATATATTTT. The encoded protein is CASSSTGTGLLGGNTIYF.

The CDR3 protein is CASRADATNEKLFF. The CDR3 DNA reads as TGTGCCAGCAGGGCAGATGCAACTAATGAAAAACTGTTTTTT. The chain couples TRBV6-5 to TRBJ1-4; D is unresolved. The germline CDR1 and CDR2 sequences are MNHEY and SVGAGI. With 6 bases removed from V and 0 bases from J, the gap between germline ends came to 8 bases. CDR3 length: 14 residues.

The chain joins TRBV6-6 to TRBJ1-1, with 7 bases identical to TRBD1. This CDR3 contains 15 residues. Trimming cost V 2 bases and J 4 bases; bases outside gene matches: 7. Germline CDR1 MNHNY, CDR2 SVGAGI (reference sequence). CDR3 in amino acids: CASSYPTGAGTEAFF. CDR3 bases: TGTGCCAGCAGTTACCCCACAGGGGCGGGCACTGAAGCTTTCTTT.

This rearrangement joins TRBV5-1 to TRBJ2-3; 9 positions agree with TRBD2. CDR1 and CDR2 from the germline V gene are SGHRS and YFSETQ. CDR3 length: 17 amino acids. V shed 4 bases, J shed 3 bases, and the junction held 12 bases outside the gene matches. The DNA for the CDR3 is TGCGCCAGCAGCCTACCGCGGGGGGGAGTCGGGACAGATACGCAGTATTTT. It codes for CASSLPRGGVGTDTQYF.

This rearrangement joins TRBV27 to TRBJ1-1; 10 nucleotides line up with TRBD1. Germline CDR1 MNHEY, CDR2 SMNVEV (reference sequence). V shed 4 bases and J 6 bases; nucleotides not matched to a gene: 8. This CDR3 comprises 15 residues. The chain's CDR3 is CASSSLTGGAPEAFF. DNA of the CDR3: TGTGCCAGCAGTTCCCTGACAGGGGGCGCCCCTGAAGCTTTCTTT.

The CDR3 DNA reads as TGTGCCAGCAGCTTAGGGACAGGTCCCTACGAGCAGTACTTC. It is translated as CASSLGTGPYEQYF. The V gene is TRBV5-6, the J gene TRBJ2-7; 8 nucleotides match TRBD1. V trimming: 2 bases; J trimming: 2 bases; junction bases outside the gene matches: 3. Germline assignment: CDR1 SGHDT and CDR2 YYEEEE. The CDR3 contains 14 residues.

V gene TRBV11-3 combines with J gene TRBJ1-2, with a weak D call TRBD1 (5 bases). The germline gives CDR1 SGHNT, CDR2 YENEEA. The germline V and J ends were trimmed by 0 bases and 3 bases, with 8 bases remaining between them. The CDR3 length is 14 residues. CDR3 sequence: CASSLEAGDYGYTF. Here the CDR3 DNA reads TGTGCCAGCAGCTTAGAGGCGGGGGACTATGGCTACACCTTC.

The table lists this clone with a few counts. The rearrangement uses TRBV19 and TRBJ2-1; D uncertain. Germline CDR1 and CDR2: LNHDA and SQIVND (reference sequence). Trimming took 7 bases from V and 1 from J, leaving 11 bases between them. The CDR3 is 14 residues long. The CDR3 reads CASTLSGSYNEQFF. The CDR3 DNA reads TGTGCCAGTACCCTAAGTGGTTCCTACAATGAGCAGTTCTTC.

The DNA for the CDR3 is TGTGCCAGCGGCCCGTCCCTGTTTCGCTCCTACAATGAGCAGTTCTTC. This translates into CASGPSLFRSYNEQFF. This chain connects TRBV11-3 to TRBJ2-1; D not certain. There are 16 residues in the CDR3. Germline V gene sequence: CDR1 SGHNT, CDR2 YENEEA. Trimming removed 8 bases from V and 0 bases from J, with 17 bases in between.

The chain uses TRBV6-1 and TRBJ1-5, with a possible D match to TRBD1 (5 bases). The V end lost 6 bases, the J end lost 2 bases, and 8 bases lay between the germline ends. CDR3 length: 13 residues. The germline V gene has CDR1 MNHNS and CDR2 SASEGT. CDR3 nucleotide sequence: TGTGCCAGCAGCAGGGCTGGCAATCAGCCCCAGCATTTT. Translating it yields CASSRAGNQPQHF.

V is TRBV28 and J is TRBJ1-2, with D maybe TRBD1 (6 bases). The germline V and J ends were trimmed by 3 bases and 4 bases, with 12 bases remaining between them. There are 14 residues in the CDR3. Germline V gives CDR1 MDHEN, CDR2 SYDVKM. Here the CDR3 DNA reads TGTGCCAGCAGTTTTGGCGACAGGCTCTATGGCTACACCTTC. Translated, it gives CASSFGDRLYGYTF.

The V and J genes are TRBV30 and TRBJ2-7; 7 bases align to TRBD2. From germline, CDR1 is GTSNPN and CDR2 SVGIG (reference sequence). The V and J ends lost 3 bases and 0 bases, in that order; junction bases with no gene match: 5. This CDR3 comprises 14 residues. The CDR3 is CAWSAGALSYEQYF. DNA of the CDR3: TGTGCCTGGAGCGCGGGAGCCCTCTCCTACGAGCAGTACTTC.

The rearrangement joins TRBV5-1 to TRBJ2-7, with TRBD1 matching over 9 bases. This CDR3 is 14 amino acids long. Per germline, CDR1 SGHRS and CDR2 YFSETQ. J was trimmed by 4 bases and V by 4 bases; bases with no gene match: 6. The CDR3: CASSTGQGSYEQYF. CDR3 DNA: TGCGCCAGCAGCACCGGACAGGGGTCGTACGAGCAGTACTTC.

This clone was detected once. The chain recombines TRBV30 with TRBJ2-1, with D uncertain. The CDR3 contains 11 residues. V was clipped by 0 bases and J by 8 bases, with 5 bases between them. Per germline, CDR1 GTSNPN and CDR2 SVGIG (reference sequence). The DNA of the CDR3 is TGTGCCTGGAGTGTACTCTATGAGCAGTTCTTC. Protein: CAWSVLYEQFF.

V gene TRBV5-5 combines with J gene TRBJ1-5, with 8 positions matching TRBD1. With 0 bases clipped from V and 8 bases from J, the junction kept 7 bases outside the gene matches. In germline, CDR1 is SGHKS, CDR2 YYEKEE (reference sequence). This CDR3 region has 15 residues. CDR3 protein: CASSLEGLDREPQHF. The CDR3 DNA reads TGTGCCAGCAGCTTGGAGGGGTTGGACAGGGAGCCCCAGCATTTT.

The chain has TRBV14 and TRBJ1-1; unclear D gene. This CDR3 is built from 11 residues. V gave up 2 bases and J gave up 7 bases, with 5 bases separating them. Per germline, CDR1 SGHDN and CDR2 FVKESK. CDR3 protein: CASSQYSEAFF. In DNA form, the CDR3 reads TGTGCCAGCAGCCAATACAGTGAAGCTTTCTTT.